This T cell receptor beta chain was captured by sequencing in a study of blood T cell repertoires in COVID-19. Study information: Donors in Cohort 3 who had recovered were those with two negative PCRs, healthcare professional clearance, or resolution of their symptoms. The cDNA or gDNA used as material had been derived from T cells, B-cell-depleted T cells, or PBMCs.

The CDR3 length is 16 residues. Germline V CDR1 and CDR2: SNHLY, FYNNEI. V was clipped by 4 bases and J by 9 bases; unmatched bases: 12. Methods used by the authors: Estimation of nucleated cell counts was performed using reference gene primer amplification. The protocol was immunoSEQ multiplex PCR, while the TCRdb copy is restricted to in-frame clones and leaves out a portion. The D gene and trimming were derived from the DNA, and the V and J assignments and clone size from that table. The sample contains a few hundred thousand clones, less than 90% of which appear only once. Individuals drawn from around 24 US areas were about 18 to 90 years old.

The V gene is TRBV2, the J gene TRBJ2-1; TRBD2 matches 10 bases. Sequenced material: PBMCs or T cells enriched from blood (not recorded which). The TCR originated in a woman in her forties or fifties in a cohort exposed to, infected with or recovered from COVID-19 (not recorded which). CDR3 sequence (DNA): TGTGCCAGCAGTGTGAATAGCGGGGGGCTACAGGGTGAGCAGTTCTTC. It translates to CASSVNSGGLQGEQFF.